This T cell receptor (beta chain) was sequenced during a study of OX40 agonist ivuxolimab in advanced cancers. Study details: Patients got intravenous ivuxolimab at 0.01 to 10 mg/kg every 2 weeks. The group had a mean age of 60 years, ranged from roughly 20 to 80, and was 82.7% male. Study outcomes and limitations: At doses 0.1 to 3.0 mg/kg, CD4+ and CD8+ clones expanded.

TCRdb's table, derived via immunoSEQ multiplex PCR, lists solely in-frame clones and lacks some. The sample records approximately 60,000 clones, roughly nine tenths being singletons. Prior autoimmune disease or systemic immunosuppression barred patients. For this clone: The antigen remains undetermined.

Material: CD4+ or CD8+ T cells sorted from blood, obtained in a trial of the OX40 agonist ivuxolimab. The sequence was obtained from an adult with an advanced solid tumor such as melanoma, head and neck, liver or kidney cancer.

The CDR3 DNA reads TGTGCCAGCAGCTTGGTCCGGGACGATGATGGCTACACCTTC. Encoded protein: CASSLVRDDDGYTF. The V and J genes are TRBV5-4 and TRBJ1-2; tentative D call: TRBD1 (5 bases). V dropped 0 bases and J dropped 6 bases, with 12 bases sitting between them. The CDR3 covers 14 residues. The germline V gene encodes CDR1 SGHNT and CDR2 YYREEE (reference sequence).